This TCR beta chain was sequenced in a study of T cell repertoires in cytomegalovirus infection. Study in general: In public TCR beta signatures, there were indications of both CMV infection and matching HLA type.

Study-wide results and limits: CMV carriers with the relevant HLA were identified by cumulative public TCR beta family frequency. CMV-specific TCR beta clonotypes restricted by HLA-C dominated the ex vivo response.

This clonotype has just a few counts. No antigen is known for it. V was pared by 7 bases and J by 1 base, with 10 bases between. Germline assignment: CDR1 SGHTA and CDR2 FQGTGA. The CDR3 sequence is 14 residues long. TCRdb reprocessed the reads with MiXCR, giving one entry per CDR3 protein. The table records a few hundred thousand distinct CDR3 sequences, 9.5% of them present only once. The chain has TRBV7-3 and TRBJ2-2, with D possibly being TRBD1 (6 bases). The sequenced material came from PBMCs. The source of this sequence is a human donor in good health (CMV status not recorded). Some clones in this sample may be carry-over from other donors' samples. The chain's CDR3 is CASTKQGNTGELFF. In DNA form, the CDR3 reads TGTGCCAGCACCAAACAGGGGAACACCGGGGAGCTGTTTTTT.